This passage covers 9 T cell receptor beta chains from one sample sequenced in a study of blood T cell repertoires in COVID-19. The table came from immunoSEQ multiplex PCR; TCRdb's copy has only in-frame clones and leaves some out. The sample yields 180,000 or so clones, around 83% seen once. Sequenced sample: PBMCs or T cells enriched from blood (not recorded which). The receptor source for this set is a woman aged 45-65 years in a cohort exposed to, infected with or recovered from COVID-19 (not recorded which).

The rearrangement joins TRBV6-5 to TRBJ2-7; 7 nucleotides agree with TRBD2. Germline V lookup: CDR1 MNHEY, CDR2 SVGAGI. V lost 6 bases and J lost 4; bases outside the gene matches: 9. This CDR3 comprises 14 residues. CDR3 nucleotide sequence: TGTGCCAGCAGCCCGGAGACTAGCCAATACGAGCAGTACTTC. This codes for CASSPETSQYEQYF.

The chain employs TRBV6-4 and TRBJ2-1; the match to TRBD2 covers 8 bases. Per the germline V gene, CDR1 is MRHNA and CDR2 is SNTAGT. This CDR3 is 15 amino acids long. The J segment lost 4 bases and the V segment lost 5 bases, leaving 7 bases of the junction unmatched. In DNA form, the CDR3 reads TGTGCCAGCAGTTCGTCGGGAGGGTCATACAATGAGCAGTTCTTC. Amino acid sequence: CASSSSGGSYNEQFF.

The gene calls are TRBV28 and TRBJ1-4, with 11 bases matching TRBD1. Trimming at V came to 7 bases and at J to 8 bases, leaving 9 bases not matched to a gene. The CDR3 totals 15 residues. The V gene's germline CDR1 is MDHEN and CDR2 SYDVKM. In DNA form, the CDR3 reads TGTGCCAGCACTCGGTCGGGACAGGGGGGCGAAAAACTGTTTTTT. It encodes CASTRSGQGGEKLFF.

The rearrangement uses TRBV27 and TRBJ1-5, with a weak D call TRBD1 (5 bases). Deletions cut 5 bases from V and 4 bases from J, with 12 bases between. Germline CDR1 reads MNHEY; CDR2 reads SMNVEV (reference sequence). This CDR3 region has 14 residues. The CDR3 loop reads CASSLGAPNQPQHF. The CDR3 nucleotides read TGTGCCAGCAGTCTTGGGGCTCCGAATCAGCCCCAGCATTTT.

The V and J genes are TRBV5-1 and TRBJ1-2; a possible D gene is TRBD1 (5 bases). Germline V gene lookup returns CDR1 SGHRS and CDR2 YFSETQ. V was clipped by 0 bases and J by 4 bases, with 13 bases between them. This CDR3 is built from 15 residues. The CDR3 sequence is CASSLVPGDSYGYTF. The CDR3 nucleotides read TGCGCCAGCAGCTTGGTACCGGGGGATAGCTATGGCTACACCTTC. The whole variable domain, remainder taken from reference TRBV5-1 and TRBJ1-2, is KAGVTQTPRYLIKTRGQQVTLSCSPISGHRSVSWYQQTPGQGLQFLFEYFSETQRNKGNFPGRFSGRQFSNSRSEMNVSTLELGDSALYLCASSLVPGDSYGYTFGSGTRLTVV.

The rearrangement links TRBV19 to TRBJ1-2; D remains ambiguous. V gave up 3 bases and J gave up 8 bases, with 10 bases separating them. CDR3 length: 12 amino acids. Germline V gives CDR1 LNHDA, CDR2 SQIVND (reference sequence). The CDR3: CASSIAEGGYTF. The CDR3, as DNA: TGTGCCAGTAGTATTGCAGAGGGCGGCTACACCTTC.

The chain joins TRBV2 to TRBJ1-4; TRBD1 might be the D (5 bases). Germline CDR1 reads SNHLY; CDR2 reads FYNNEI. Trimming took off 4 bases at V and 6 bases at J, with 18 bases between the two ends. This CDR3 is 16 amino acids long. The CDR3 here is CASSVNLVRVYEKLFF. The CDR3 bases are TGTGCCAGCAGTGTTAATTTAGTCAGGGTGTATGAAAAACTGTTTTTT.

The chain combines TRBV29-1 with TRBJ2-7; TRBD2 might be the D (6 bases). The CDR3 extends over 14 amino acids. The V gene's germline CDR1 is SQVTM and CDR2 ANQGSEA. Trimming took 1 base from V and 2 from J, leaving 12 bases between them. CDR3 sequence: CSVEGRDSPYEQYF. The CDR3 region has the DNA TGCAGCGTTGAAGGGCGGGACTCGCCCTACGAGCAGTACTTC.

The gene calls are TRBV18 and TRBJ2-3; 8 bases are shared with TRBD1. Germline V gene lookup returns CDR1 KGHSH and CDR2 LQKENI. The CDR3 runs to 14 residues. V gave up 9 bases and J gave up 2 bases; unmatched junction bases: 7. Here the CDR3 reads CASKGQGSTDTQYF. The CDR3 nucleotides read TGTGCCAGTAAAGGACAGGGCTCCACAGATACGCAGTATTTT.